These T cell receptor beta chains were read from a single sample in a study of T cell responses to AZD1222 COVID-19 vaccine. Assay used: immunoSEQ multiplex PCR; TCRdb lists only in-frame clones, some missing. Here the sample spans fewer than 150,000 clones, roughly 91% being singletons. Sequencing used peripheral blood, obtained 28 days after the second AZD1222 dose. The receptor set was obtained from an adult who received the AZD1222 COVID-19 vaccine. Both conserved end residues are part of each CDR3. A D gene is named only where the DNA matches it firmly. Clone size is stated in some rows and not others, as once, few, many or a class when expanded.

CASSIKGGINEKLFF,TGTGCCAGCAGCATTAAGGGGGGAATAAATGAAAAACTGTTTTTT,NA,TRBJ1-4,NA,TRBV4-2
CASQAGGNTIYF,TGTGCCAGCCAGGCTGGTGGAAACACCATATATTTT,NA,TRBJ1-3,NA,TRBV7-9
CASSYRTGHNSPLHF,TGTGCCAGCAGCTACCGGACAGGGCACAATTCACCCCTCCACTTT,once,TRBJ1-6,TRBD1,TRBV7-6
CSVGQGTAATGELFF,TGCAGCGTTGGACAAGGGACAGCGGCCACCGGGGAGCTGTTTTTT,NA,TRBJ2-2,TRBD1,TRBV29-1
CAWSVRHLTNQPQHF,TGTGCCTGGAGTGTACGGCACCTTACCAATCAGCCCCAGCATTTT,NA,TRBJ1-5,NA,TRBV30
CASRDRWGSNQPQHF,TGTGCCAGCAGAGACCGGTGGGGTAGCAATCAGCCCCAGCATTTT,once,TRBJ1-5,NA,TRBV2
CASSPRTSGMGLQETQYF,TGTGCCAGCAGCCCCCGGACTAGCGGGATGGGTCTTCAAGAGACCCAGTACTTC,NA,TRBJ2-5,TRBD2,TRBV5-4
CAWTFGGSNTEAFF,TGTGCCTGGACCTTCGGAGGGTCCAACACTGAAGCTTTCTTT,NA,TRBJ1-1,NA,TRBV30
CASSIWGTGVNYGYTF,TGTGCCAGTAGTATCTGGGGGACAGGGGTTAACTATGGCTACACCTTC,NA,TRBJ1-2,TRBD1,TRBV19
CASSIVNSQPQHF,TGTGCCAGTAGTATCGTGAACAGCCAGCCCCAGCATTTT,NA,TRBJ1-5,NA,TRBV19
CAIKTGGDGYTF,TGTGCCATTAAGACAGGGGGTGATGGCTACACCTTC,NA,TRBJ1-2,TRBD1,TRBV6-5
CASSRTGMNTEAFF,TGCGCCAGCAGCCGTACAGGGATGAACACTGAAGCTTTCTTT,NA,TRBJ1-1,NA,TRBV4-3
CASSVGGTVDNQPQHF,TGTGCCAGCAGCGTAGGGGGGACAGTGGATAATCAGCCCCAGCATTTT,NA,TRBJ1-5,TRBD1,TRBV9
CASSPPPQGTPNTGELFF,TGTGCCAGCAGTCCTCCTCCCCAGGGTACCCCGAACACCGGGGAGCTGTTTTTT,few,TRBJ2-2,NA,TRBV6-6
CASKGSIGYNSPLHF,TGTGCCAGCAAAGGCTCAATAGGGTATAATTCACCCCTCCACTTT,once,TRBJ1-6,NA,TRBV28
CASSPGMLASGVWETQYF,TGTGCCAGCAGCCCCGGGATGTTGGCTAGCGGGGTATGGGAGACCCAGTACTTC,NA,TRBJ2-5,TRBD2,TRBV7-2
CASRKSRDTEAFF,TGTGCCAGCAGGAAAAGCAGGGACACTGAAGCTTTCTTT,few,TRBJ1-1,NA,TRBV6-5
CASSDIRSNQPQHF,TGTGCCAGCAGCGATATCAGGAGCAATCAGCCCCAGCATTTT,NA,TRBJ1-5,NA,TRBV7-2
CASSPDYRPYGNTIYF,TGTGCCAGCTCACCAGATTACAGGCCGTACGGAAACACCATATATTTT,NA,TRBJ1-3,NA,TRBV18
CASSLLPTGKYDGYTF,TGTGCCAGCAGTCTTCTCCCGACAGGGAAGTATGATGGCTACACCTTC,NA,TRBJ1-2,TRBD1,TRBV27
CAISEPESGSYEQYF,TGTGCCATCAGTGAGCCTGAATCTGGCTCCTACGAGCAGTACTTC,once,TRBJ2-7,NA,TRBV10-3
CASASGGTEAFF,TGTGCCAGCGCTTCAGGGGGGACTGAAGCTTTCTTT,NA,TRBJ1-1,TRBD1,TRBV7-9
CASSLTDPTNEKLFF,TGTGCCAGCAGCTTGACAGACCCAACTAATGAAAAACTGTTTTTT,NA,TRBJ1-4,NA,TRBV5-5
CASSIDLRSGRIHEQFF,TGTGCCAGTAGTATAGACCTTAGGAGCGGGAGGATCCATGAGCAGTTCTTC,few,TRBJ2-1,TRBD2,TRBV19
CASSGTGGIDTQYF,TGTGCCAGCAGCGGGACAGGTGGAATCGATACGCAGTATTTT,NA,TRBJ2-3,TRBD1,TRBV27
CASSLAGGILNYGYTF,TGTGCCAGCAGCTTGGCCGGGGGAATCCTTAACTATGGCTACACCTTC,NA,TRBJ1-2,NA,TRBV5-4
CASSEFRGRMNTEAFF,TGTGCCAGCAGTGAATTTAGGGGTCGGATGAACACTGAAGCTTTCTTT,NA,TRBJ1-1,NA,TRBV6-1
CASSLGQDLLYTGELFF,TGTGCCAGCAGCCTCGGACAGGACCTACTTTACACCGGGGAGCTGTTTTTT,NA,TRBJ2-2,TRBD1,TRBV4-2
CASSPGRGWKTNEKLFF,TGTGCCAGCAGTCCCGGTCGGGGCTGGAAGACTAATGAAAAACTGTTTTTT,NA,TRBJ1-4,NA,TRBV11-2
CASSQRLAAFYEQYF,TGTGCCAGCAGCCAGCGGCTAGCGGCCTTCTACGAGCAGTACTTC,NA,TRBJ2-7,TRBD2,TRBV3-1/TRBV3-2
CAWSVPRLRSYNEQFF,TGTGCCTGGAGTGTACCACGACTCCGCTCCTACAATGAGCAGTTCTTC,NA,TRBJ2-1,NA,TRBV30
CASSFALALREQYF,TGTGCCAGCAGCTTCGCCCTAGCGCTCAGGGAGCAGTACTTC,NA,TRBJ2-7,NA,TRBV13
CATQNGRTGYGYTF,TGTGCCACCCAAAACGGGCGGACGGGGTATGGCTACACCTTC,NA,TRBJ1-2,NA,TRBV2
CASSFYSGTSGQGAKNIQYF,TGTGCCAGCAGTTTTTATTCCGGGACTAGCGGGCAAGGGGCCAAAAACATTCAGTACTTC,NA,TRBJ2-4,TRBD2,TRBV28
CATQGPLAGIYNEQFF,TGTGCCACCCAGGGGCCACTAGCGGGGATATACAATGAGCAGTTCTTC,NA,TRBJ2-1,TRBD2,TRBV28
CAWSVGADTQYF,TGTGCCTGGAGTGTCGGAGCCGATACGCAGTATTTT,few,TRBJ2-3,NA,TRBV30
CASSLGSGANVLTF,TGTGCCAGCAGCTTAGGTAGTGGGGCCAACGTCCTGACTTTC,NA,TRBJ2-6,NA,TRBV7-3
CASSPGHNINYGYTF,TGTGCCAGCAGCCCTGGACATAACATTAACTATGGCTACACCTTC,NA,TRBJ1-2,NA,TRBV5-5
CASSQVGRQNTGELFF,TGTGCCAGCAGCCAAGTTGGACGGCAGAACACCGGGGAGCTGTTTTTT,NA,TRBJ2-2,NA,TRBV3-1/TRBV3-2
CASSQDISAGATGYTF,TGCGCCAGCAGCCAAGATATTTCGGCAGGGGCGACGGGCTACACCTTC,NA,TRBJ1-2,NA,TRBV4-3
CASSSRGPEETQYF,TGTGCCAGCAGTTCGCGGGGGCCGGAAGAGACCCAGTACTTC,NA,TRBJ2-5,NA,TRBV6-2/TRBV6-3
CSASPSGSTDTQYF,TGCAGTGCCAGTCCTAGCGGAAGCACAGATACGCAGTATTTT,once,TRBJ2-3,TRBD2,TRBV20-1
CATSDSGTSGHSIYNEQFF,TGTGCCACCAGTGATTCTGGGACTAGCGGCCATTCCATTTACAATGAGCAGTTCTTC,NA,TRBJ2-1,TRBD2,TRBV24-1
CASSLQGSNEKLFF,TGTGCCAGCAGCTTACAGGGGTCTAATGAAAAACTGTTTTTT,once,TRBJ1-4,NA,TRBV7-9
CASSSRNSYEQYF,TGTGCCAGTTCTAGCCGAAACTCCTACGAGCAGTACTTC,NA,TRBJ2-7,NA,TRBV28
CASRRGAETQYF,TGTGCCAGCAGGAGAGGGGCAGAGACCCAGTACTTC,NA,TRBJ2-5,NA,TRBV28
CATSDRDRGETQYF,TGTGCCACCAGTGACAGGGACAGAGGGGAGACCCAGTACTTC,NA,TRBJ2-5,TRBD1,TRBV24-1
CASSKRVPTDTQYF,TGTGCCAGCAGTAAGCGGGTGCCCACAGATACGCAGTATTTT,NA,TRBJ2-3,NA,TRBV5-4
CAIAGISTDTQYF,TGTGCCATCGCTGGCATTAGCACAGATACGCAGTATTTT,NA,TRBJ2-3,NA,TRBV2
CASSETGAILYGYTF,TGTGCCAGCAGTGAAACAGGGGCAATCCTCTATGGCTACACCTTC,NA,TRBJ1-2,TRBD1,TRBV6-1
CASSYLSGLVGNTEAFF,TGTGCCAGCAGTTATCTATCGGGGCTCGTGGGAAACACTGAAGCTTTCTTT,NA,TRBJ1-1,NA,TRBV6-2/TRBV6-3
CASSQSAIGYTF,TGTGCCAGCAGCCAATCTGCCATTGGCTACACCTTC,NA,TRBJ1-2,NA,TRBV16
CASSHLTQGGSPNGYTF,TGCGCCAGCAGCCACCTTACGCAGGGCGGAAGCCCCAATGGCTACACCTTC,NA,TRBJ1-2,NA,TRBV4-3
CSVRPQGATEAFF,TGCAGCGTCCGTCCCCAGGGGGCCACTGAAGCTTTCTTT,NA,TRBJ1-1,TRBD1,TRBV29-1